The clone carrying this TCR beta chain was seen ten or more times. This entry is derived from a study of tumor-infiltrating lymphocytes in primary liver carcinoma. Overall study context: These were node-negative, non-metastatic T1-T3 tumors of about 4.2 to 11 cm.

The CDR3 is made up of 14 amino acids. V dropped 4 bases and J dropped 2 bases, with 9 bases sitting between them. The germline V gene encodes CDR1 MNHEY and CDR2 SVGAGI. The investigators made TCR beta cDNA from approximately 0.5 ug total RNA, using a constant-region primer. Researchers made the TCR beta libraries by running three nested multiplex PCR rounds with slightly modified ARM-PCR. Two initial PCR rounds of about 10 cycles each paired TRBV1-TRBV30 forward primers with a C-beta reverse primer. TCRdb passed the multiplex PCR reads through MiXCR, listing each CDR3 protein once. Among approximately 74,000 distinct CDR3 sequences, about 70% were seen once, and the ten largest hold around 15%. Each 20-30 mg portion of unsorted bulk tissue served as the source for co-extraction of RNA and DNA.

V gene TRBV6-5 combines with J gene TRBJ1-5; D gene uncertain. The sequenced material came from liver tumor tissue from sampling region 4. Subset meaning: tumor region T4, right-lateral pole. The sequence derives from a woman aged 60-70 years with primary liver carcinoma and hepatitis B virus infection. The CDR3 loop is CASSSRGGNQPQHF. DNA of the CDR3: TGTGCCAGCAGTTCCCGGGGAGGCAATCAGCCCCAGCATTTT.